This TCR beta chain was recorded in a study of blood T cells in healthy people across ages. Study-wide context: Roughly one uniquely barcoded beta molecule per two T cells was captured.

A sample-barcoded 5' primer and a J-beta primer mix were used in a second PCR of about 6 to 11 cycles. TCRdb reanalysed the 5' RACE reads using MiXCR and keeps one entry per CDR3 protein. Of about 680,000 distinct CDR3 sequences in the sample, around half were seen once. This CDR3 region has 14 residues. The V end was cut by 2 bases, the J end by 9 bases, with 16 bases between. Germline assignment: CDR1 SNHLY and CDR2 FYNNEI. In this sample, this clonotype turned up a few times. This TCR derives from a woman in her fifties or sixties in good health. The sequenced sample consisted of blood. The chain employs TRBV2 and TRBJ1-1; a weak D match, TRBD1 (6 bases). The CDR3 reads CASSERQVPAKAFF. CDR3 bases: TGTGCCAGCAGTGAAAGACAGGTTCCGGCGAAAGCTTTCTTT.